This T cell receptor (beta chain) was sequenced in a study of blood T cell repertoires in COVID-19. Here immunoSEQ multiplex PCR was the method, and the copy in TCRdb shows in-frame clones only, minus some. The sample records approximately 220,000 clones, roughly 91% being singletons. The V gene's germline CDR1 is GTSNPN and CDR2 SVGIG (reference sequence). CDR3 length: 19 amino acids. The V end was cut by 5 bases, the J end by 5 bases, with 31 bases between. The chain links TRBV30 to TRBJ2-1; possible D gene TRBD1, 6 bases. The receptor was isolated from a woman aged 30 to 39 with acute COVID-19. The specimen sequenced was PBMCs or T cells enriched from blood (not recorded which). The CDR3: CAWLDPLTDTGTGNNEQFF. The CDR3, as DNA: TGTGCCTGGCTCGACCCCCTTACTGACACGGGTACAGGGAACAATGAGCAGTTCTTC.